This T cell receptor beta chain was observed in a study of T cells in Graves' hyperthyroidism and ophthalmopathy. Study summary: Sampling of peripheral blood happened at initial diagnosis, prior to any treatment.

This clonotype was detected many times. Its antigen is as yet unknown. Patients with uncontrolled infections, other autoimmune diseases, pregnancy or lactation were excluded. Diagnosing involved the use of clinical symptoms, serum thyroxine and TRAb, thyroid ultrasound and orbital computed tomography. Regarding the study as a whole: Blood also showed most of the thyroid clonotypes that were expanded above 0.001.

This CDR3 has 15 residues. Unmatched junction bases numbered 7, after V lost 5 bases and J lost 4 bases. Germline CDR1 reads MDHEN; CDR2 reads SYDVKM. The TCR beta CDR3 regions underwent amplification using RNA transcripts as the source. TCR CDR3 underwent first-round RT-PCR with the HTBI primer set. TCRdb reprocessed the multiplex PCR reads via MiXCR and lists one record per CDR3 protein. The sample lists hundreds of thousands of distinct CDR3 sequences; roughly 14% were seen once. The receptor was isolated from a woman aged 40 to 55 with Graves' ophthalmopathy. Sequenced material: blood. The chain carries TRBV28 and TRBJ2-3; 9 bases align to TRBD2. The CDR3, as DNA: TGTGCCAGCAGTCTCTTAGCGGGAGCGGCAGATACGCAGTATTTT. Translation gives CASSLLAGAADTQYF.